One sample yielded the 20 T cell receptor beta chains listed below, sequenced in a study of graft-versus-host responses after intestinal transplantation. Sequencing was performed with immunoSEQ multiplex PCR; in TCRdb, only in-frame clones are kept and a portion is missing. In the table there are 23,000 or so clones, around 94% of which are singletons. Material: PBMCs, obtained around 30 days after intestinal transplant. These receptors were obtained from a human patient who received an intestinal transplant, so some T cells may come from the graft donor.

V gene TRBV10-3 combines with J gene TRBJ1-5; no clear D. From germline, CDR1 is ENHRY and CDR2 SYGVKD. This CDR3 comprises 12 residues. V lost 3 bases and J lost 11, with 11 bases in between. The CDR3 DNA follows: TGTGCCATCAGTGAAGAGGGTCGGGCCCAGCATTTT. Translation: CAISEEGRAQHF.

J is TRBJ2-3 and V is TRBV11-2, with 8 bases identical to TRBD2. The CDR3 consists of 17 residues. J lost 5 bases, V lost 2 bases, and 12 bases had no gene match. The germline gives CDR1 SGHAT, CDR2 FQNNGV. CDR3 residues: CASSLSLAGGPGDTQYF. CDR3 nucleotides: TGTGCCAGCAGCTTAAGTCTTGCGGGGGGCCCGGGAGATACGCAGTATTTT.

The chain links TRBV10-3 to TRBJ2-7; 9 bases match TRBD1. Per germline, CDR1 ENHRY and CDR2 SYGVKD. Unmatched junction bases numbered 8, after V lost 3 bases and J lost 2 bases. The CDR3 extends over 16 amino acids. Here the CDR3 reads CAISEWMGQGAYEQYF. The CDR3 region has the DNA TGTGCCATCAGTGAATGGATGGGACAGGGAGCCTACGAGCAGTACTTC.

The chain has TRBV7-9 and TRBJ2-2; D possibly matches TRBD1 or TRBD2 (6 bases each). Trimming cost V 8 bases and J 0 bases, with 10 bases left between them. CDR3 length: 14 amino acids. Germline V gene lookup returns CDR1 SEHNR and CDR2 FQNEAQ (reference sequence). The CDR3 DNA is TGTGCCAGCGGGGGGCCTGCGAACACCGGGGAGCTGTTTTTT. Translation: CASGGPANTGELFF.

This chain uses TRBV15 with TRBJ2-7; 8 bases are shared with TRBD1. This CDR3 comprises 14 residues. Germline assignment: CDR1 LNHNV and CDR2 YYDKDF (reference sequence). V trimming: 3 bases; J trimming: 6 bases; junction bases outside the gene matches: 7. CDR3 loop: CATSSPGDRREQYF. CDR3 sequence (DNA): TGTGCCACCAGCAGTCCCGGGGACAGGCGCGAGCAGTACTTC.

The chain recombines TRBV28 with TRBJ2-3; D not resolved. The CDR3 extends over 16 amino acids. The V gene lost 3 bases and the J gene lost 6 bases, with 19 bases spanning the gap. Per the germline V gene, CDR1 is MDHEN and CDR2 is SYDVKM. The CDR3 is CASSLKGPGAQDTQYF. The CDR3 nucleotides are TGTGCCAGCAGTTTGAAGGGCCCCGGTGCTCAGGATACGCAGTATTTT.

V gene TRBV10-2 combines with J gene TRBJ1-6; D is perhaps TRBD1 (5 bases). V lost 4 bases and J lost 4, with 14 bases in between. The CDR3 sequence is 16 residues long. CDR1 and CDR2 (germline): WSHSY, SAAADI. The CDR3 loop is CASSAPDTGYNSPLHF. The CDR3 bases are TGCGCCAGCAGTGCGCCGGACACCGGTTATAATTCACCCCTCCACTTT.

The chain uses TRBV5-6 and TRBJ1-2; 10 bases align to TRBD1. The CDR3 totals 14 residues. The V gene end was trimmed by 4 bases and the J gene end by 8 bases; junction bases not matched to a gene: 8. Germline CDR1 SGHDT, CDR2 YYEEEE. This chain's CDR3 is CASSGVGQGKGYTF. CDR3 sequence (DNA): TGTGCCAGCAGCGGAGTGGGACAGGGGAAGGGCTACACCTTC.

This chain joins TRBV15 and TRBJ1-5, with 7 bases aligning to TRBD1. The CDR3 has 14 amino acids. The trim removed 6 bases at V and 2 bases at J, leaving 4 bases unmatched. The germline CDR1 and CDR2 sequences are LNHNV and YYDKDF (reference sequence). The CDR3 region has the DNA TGTGCCACCAGGGAAGACAGGGGCAATCAGCCCCAGCATTTT. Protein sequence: CATREDRGNQPQHF. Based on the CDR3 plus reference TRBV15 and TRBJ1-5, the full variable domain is DAMVIQNPRYQVTQFGKPVTLSCSQTLNHNVMYWYQQKSSQAPKLLFHYYDKDFNNEADTPDNFQSRRPNTSFCFLDIRSPGLGDTAMYLCATREDRGNQPQHFGDGTRLSIL.

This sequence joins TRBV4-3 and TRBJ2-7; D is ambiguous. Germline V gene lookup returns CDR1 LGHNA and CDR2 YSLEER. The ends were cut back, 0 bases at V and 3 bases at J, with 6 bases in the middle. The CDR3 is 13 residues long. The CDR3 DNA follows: TGCGCCAGCAGCCAAGAGCAAGACTACGAGCAGTACTTC. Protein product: CASSQEQDYEQYF.

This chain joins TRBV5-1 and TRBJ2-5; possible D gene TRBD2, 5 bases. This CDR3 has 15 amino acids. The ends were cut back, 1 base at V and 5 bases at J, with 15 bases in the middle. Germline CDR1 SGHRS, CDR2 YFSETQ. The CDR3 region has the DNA TGCGCCAGCAGCTTGACTCCTGATCGGACTGAGACCCAGTACTTC. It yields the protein CASSLTPDRTETQYF.

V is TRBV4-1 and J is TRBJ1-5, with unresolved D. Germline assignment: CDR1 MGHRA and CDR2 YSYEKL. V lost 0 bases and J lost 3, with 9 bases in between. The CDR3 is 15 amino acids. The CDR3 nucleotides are TGCGCCAGCAGCCAAGATATTGGGGTCAATCAGCCCCAGCATTTT. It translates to CASSQDIGVNQPQHF.

CDR3 protein: CASSLGLDSSYNEQFF. As DNA, the CDR3 is TGTGCCAGCAGCTTAGGGCTGGACAGCTCCTACAATGAGCAGTTCTTC. The chain employs TRBV7-9 and TRBJ2-1; tentatively, D is TRBD1 (6 bases). V lost 1 base and J lost 0, with 10 bases in between. Looked up from germline, CDR1 is SEHNR and CDR2 is FQNEAQ (reference sequence). The CDR3 loop spans 16 amino acids.

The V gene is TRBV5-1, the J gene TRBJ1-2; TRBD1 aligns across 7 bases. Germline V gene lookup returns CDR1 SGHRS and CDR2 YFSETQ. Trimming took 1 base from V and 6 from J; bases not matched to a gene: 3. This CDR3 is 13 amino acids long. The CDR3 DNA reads TGCGCCAGCAGCTTGCAGGGGGGGCATGGCTACACCTTC. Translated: CASSLQGGHGYTF.

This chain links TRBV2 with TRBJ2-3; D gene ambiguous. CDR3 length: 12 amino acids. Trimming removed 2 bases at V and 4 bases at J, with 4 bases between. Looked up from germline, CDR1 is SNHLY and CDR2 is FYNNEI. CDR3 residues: CASSEFADTQYF. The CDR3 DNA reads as TGTGCCAGCAGTGAATTCGCAGATACGCAGTATTTT.

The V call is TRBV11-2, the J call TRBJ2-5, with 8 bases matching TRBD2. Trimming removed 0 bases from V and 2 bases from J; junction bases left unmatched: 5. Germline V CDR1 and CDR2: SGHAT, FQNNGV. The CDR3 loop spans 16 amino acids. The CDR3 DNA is TGTGCCAGCAGCTTAGAGGCGGGAGGTGCGCAAGAGACCCAGTACTTC. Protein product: CASSLEAGGAQETQYF.

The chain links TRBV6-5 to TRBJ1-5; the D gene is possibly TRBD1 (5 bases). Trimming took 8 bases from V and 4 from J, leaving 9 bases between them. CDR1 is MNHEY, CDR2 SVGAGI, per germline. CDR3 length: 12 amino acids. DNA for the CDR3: TGTGCCAGCGGGTGGGGGAATCAGCCCCAGCATTTT. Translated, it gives CASGWGNQPQHF.

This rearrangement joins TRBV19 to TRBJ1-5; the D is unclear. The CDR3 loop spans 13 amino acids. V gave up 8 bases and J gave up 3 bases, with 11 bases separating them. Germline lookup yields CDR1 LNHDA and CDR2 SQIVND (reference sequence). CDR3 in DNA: TGTGCCAGTCAATACAGTTCCAATCAGCCCCAGCATTTT. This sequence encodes CASQYSSNQPQHF.

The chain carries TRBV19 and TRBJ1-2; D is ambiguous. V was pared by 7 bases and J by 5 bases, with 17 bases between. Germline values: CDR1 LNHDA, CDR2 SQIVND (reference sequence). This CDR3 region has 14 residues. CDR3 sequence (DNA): TGTGCCAGTACCCCTGGTCGGACGGTATATGGCTACACCTTC. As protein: CASTPGRTVYGYTF.

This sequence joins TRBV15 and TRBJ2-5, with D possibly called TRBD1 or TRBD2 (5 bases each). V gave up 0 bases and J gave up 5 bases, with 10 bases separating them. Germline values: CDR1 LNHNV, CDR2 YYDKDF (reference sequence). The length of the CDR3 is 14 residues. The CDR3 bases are TGTGCCACCAGCAGAGACTGGGGGATCGAGACCCAGTACTTC. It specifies CATSRDWGIETQYF.